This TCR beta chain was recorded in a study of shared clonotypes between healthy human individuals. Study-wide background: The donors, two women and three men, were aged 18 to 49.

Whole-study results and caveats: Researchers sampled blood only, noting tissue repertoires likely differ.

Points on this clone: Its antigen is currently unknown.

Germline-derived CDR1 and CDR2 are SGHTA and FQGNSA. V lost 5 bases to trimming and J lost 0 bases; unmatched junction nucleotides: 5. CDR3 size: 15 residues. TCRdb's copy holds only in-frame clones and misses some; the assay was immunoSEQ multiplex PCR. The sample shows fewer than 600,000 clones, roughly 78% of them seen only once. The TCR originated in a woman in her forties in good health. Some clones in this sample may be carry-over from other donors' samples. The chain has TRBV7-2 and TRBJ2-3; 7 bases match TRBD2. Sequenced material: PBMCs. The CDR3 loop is CASSRDYPSTDTQYF. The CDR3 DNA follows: TGTGCCAGCAGCCGGGACTACCCTAGCACAGATACGCAGTATTTT.